This TCR beta chain was sequenced during a study of OX40 agonist ivuxolimab in advanced cancers. Looking at the study overall: The costimulatory receptor OX40 (CD134) was targeted by ivuxolimab, a fully human IgG2 agonistic monoclonal antibody. Intravenous ivuxolimab was administered to patients every 2 weeks at six dose levels: 0.01, 0.1, 0.3, 1.5, 3 and 10 mg/kg. Of the 50 to 55 patients in dose escalation, some 20 had hepatocellular carcinoma, some 15 had melanoma, 9 had renal cell carcinoma and 9 had head and neck cancer. The paper covers the monotherapy dose-escalation part of the phase I ivuxolimab trial, which included N of about 56 patients. Partial responses occurred in three dose-escalation patients: two with cutaneous melanoma and one with hepatocellular carcinoma. Peripheral TCRbeta sequencing aimed to test whether ivuxolimab altered TCR sequence diversity and caused clonal T-cell expansion. In the dose-escalation cohort, roughly 80% of patients were male, and the mean age was around 60 years, with a range of roughly 23 to 85. Prior anti-PD-1, anti-PD-L1 or anti-CTLA-4 therapy was permitted, and approximately 40% of dose-escalation patients had received checkpoint inhibitors.

The trial excluded patients who had a history of autoimmune disease or were on systemic immunosuppression. Peripheral blood for TCR sequencing was drawn from every dose cohort at baseline, at cycle 4 day 1 and at cycle 7 day 1. Samples came from an open-label, multicenter, first-in-human phase I dose-escalation trial of ivuxolimab. Adults with locally advanced or metastatic head and neck squamous cell, hepatocellular, melanoma or renal cell carcinoma were enrolled in the trial. Before TCR sequencing, CD4+ and CD8+ T cells were separately sorted from peripheral blood. What the research found in general, with its limitations: Low levels of normalized T-cell clonal expansion were also shown by some nonresponding patients. At doses of 0.1 to 3.0 mg/kg, clonal expansion of both CD4+ and CD8+ T cells in blood was seen between baseline and week 6. Antigen specificity was not determined for the clonally expanded peripheral T cells. After ivuxolimab, expanded clones were on average more numerous among CD8+ T cells than among CD4+ T cells. In the 0.1-3.0 mg/kg groups, partial responders were among the patients with the lowest normalized peripheral clonal expansion, particularly in CD8+ T cells.

As for this clone: Its cognate antigen has yet to be identified. There are no base qualities to consult, and no much larger clone falls within one base.

To sequence the TCRbeta CDR3 region, genomic DNA was isolated from the sorted cells. The immunoSEQ Assay was used to sequence the TCRbeta CDR3 regions. TCRdb holds this immuneACCESS table with in-frame rearrangements only. Some clones are missing; in checked studies, unresolved V genes explain under half, and the rest has no known cause. This sample has 70,000 or so clones in its table, and over 75% of those were observed once. Approximately 0.58% of the sample is in the top ten clones. Trimming accounts for 2 bases at V and 11 bases at J, while the number of junction bases matched to no gene is 6. The CDR3 measures 13 amino acids from cysteine to phenylalanine. Only CDR3 DNA remains: 39 bases, in frame from the first base. CDR1 is given as SNHLY and CDR2 as FYNNEI, both from the germline V gene.

The sequencing here drew on CD4+ or CD8+ T cells sorted from blood, taken in a trial of the OX40 agonist ivuxolimab. The TCR originated in an adult with an advanced solid tumor such as melanoma, head and neck, liver or kidney cancer. Recombination linked TRBV2 to TRBJ1-1, with 9 bases matching TRBD1. CDR3 reads: CASSELRQGGAFF. DNA sequence: TGTGCCAGCAGTGAACTTCGACAGGGGGGCGCTTTCTTT.